A single sample is the source of the 9 T cell receptor beta chains below, sequenced in a study of blood T cell repertoires in COVID-19. The repertoire was sequenced with immunoSEQ multiplex PCR; TCRdb's copy has only in-frame clones and lacks some. This sample has approximately 170,000 clones; about 86% occur once, and the top ten carry approximately 3.3%. Sample: peripheral blood. The receptor set was obtained from a man between 18 and 35 years old with active or convalescent COVID-19.

The gene calls are TRBV10-3 and TRBJ1-2; perhaps TRBD1 as D (6 bases). CDR3 size: 15 residues. Per germline, CDR1 ENHRY and CDR2 SYGVKD. The ends were cut back, 7 bases at V and 0 bases at J, with 15 bases in the middle. The DNA for the CDR3 is TGTGCCATCACCCGGACAGCATTTCCTAACTATGGCTACACCTTC. Its protein product is CAITRTAFPNYGYTF.

CDR3 sequence: CASSQEGNYRREQFF. The CDR3 bases are TGTGCCAGCAGCCAAGAGGGGAACTACCGGAGGGAGCAGTTCTTC. The chain links TRBV3-1 (or the pseudogene TRBV3-2) to TRBJ2-1; D is perhaps TRBD2 (5 bases). Germline V gene sequence: CDR1 LGHDT, CDR2 YNNKEL (reference sequence). V gave up 0 bases and J gave up 10 bases, with 16 bases separating them. CDR3 length equals 15 residues.

The J gene is TRBJ2-5, the V gene TRBV24-1; 8 nucleotides match TRBD2. In germline, CDR1 is KGHDR, CDR2 SFDVKD. J was trimmed by 5 bases and V by 3 bases; bases with no gene match: 10. CDR3 size: 16 residues. The CDR3 nucleotides read TGTGCCACCAGTGATCCGGAGCGGGAGCTCGGGGAGACCCAGTACTTC. Translating it yields CATSDPERELGETQYF.

This chain links TRBV9 with TRBJ2-7; D possibly corresponds to TRBD1 (5 bases). This CDR3 region has 14 residues. Germline CDR1 SGDLS, CDR2 YYNGEE. The V end lost 6 bases, the J end lost 3 bases, and 16 bases lay between the germline ends. CDR3 sequence reads: CASNPGQGNYEQYF. The DNA of the CDR3 is TGTGCCAGCAACCCAGGGCAGGGAAACTACGAGCAGTACTTC.

V usage is TRBV28 and J usage is TRBJ1-2, with 10 nucleotides matching TRBD1. Trimming removed 5 bases from V and 4 bases from J; junction bases left unmatched: 4. There are 14 residues in the CDR3. The germline V gene has CDR1 MDHEN and CDR2 SYDVKM. For the CDR3, the DNA is TGTGCCAGCAGTCGGACAGGGGGAAGCTATGGCTACACCTTC. Encoded protein: CASSRTGGSYGYTF.

This clone was seen only a few times. This chain joins TRBV18 and TRBJ1-2; D is ambiguous. The germline CDR1 and CDR2 sequences are KGHSH and LQKENI. The CDR3 extends over 13 amino acids. Trimming took 5 bases from V and 3 from J, leaving 10 bases between them. CDR3 amino acids: CASSSTRDYGYTF. CDR3 nucleotide sequence: TGTGCCAGCTCATCCACTCGGGACTATGGCTACACCTTC.

V usage is TRBV30 and J usage is TRBJ1-1, with D perhaps matching TRBD1 (6 bases). In germline, CDR1 is GTSNPN, CDR2 SVGIG (reference sequence). The V and J ends lost 0 bases and 4 bases respectively, with 9 bases between them. The CDR3 length is 13 residues. The CDR3 here is CAWSVTGSTEAFF. The CDR3 coding sequence is TGTGCCTGGAGTGTGACAGGATCCACTGAAGCTTTCTTT.

This clone has just one count. V gene TRBV9 combines with J gene TRBJ2-7; 13 bases align to TRBD2. The CDR3 consists of 16 residues. Germline V lookup: CDR1 SGDLS, CDR2 YYNGEE. The V gene end was trimmed by 3 bases and the J gene end by 6 bases; junction bases not matched to a gene: 9. The CDR3 nucleotides are TGTGCCAGCAGCGATGGAGGACTAGCGGGAGAAGGCGAGCAGTACTTC. It is translated as CASSDGGLAGEGEQYF.

This chain links TRBV7-9 with TRBJ1-1; weak D call: TRBD1 (5 bases). The CDR3 sequence is 13 residues long. CDR1 is SEHNR and CDR2 is FQNEAQ in the germline V gene (reference sequence). Trimming cost V 5 bases and J 4 bases, with 11 bases left between them. CDR3 amino acids: CASSPGDFTEAFF. The CDR3 region has the DNA TGTGCCAGCAGCCCCGGGGACTTCACTGAAGCTTTCTTT.